This T cell receptor (beta chain) was captured in a study of control samples from healthy donors and cancer patients (dated by TCRdb to the early 2020s). According to the germline V gene, CDR1 reads SGHRS and CDR2 reads YFSETQ. The CDR3, from cysteine to phenylalanine, totals 14 residues. Left in the record is the CDR3 DNA by itself, 42 bases read in frame from the first base. The trim is 0 bases for V and 9 bases for J, with a gap of 13 bases between the germline ends. A note on this clone: No cognate antigen has been identified for it. The sample holds no much larger clone one base away, and base qualities are not on file.

The library was obtained by the immunoSEQ multiplex PCR assay. TCRdb provides this immuneACCESS table in a form limited to in-frame rearrangements. Some clones are lacking; in checked studies, under half of them reflect an unresolved V gene, and why the rest are absent is not known. The sample yields approximately 50,000 clones; roughly 96% were counted once. Of the sample, less than 3% is held by the ten largest clones. Material: blood. The V and J segments used are TRBV5-1 and TRBJ2-1, with a tentative D gene TRBD2 over 6 matching bases. The receptor comes from a man aged 25 to 40 in good health. CDR3 reads: CASSLEPVGGEQFF. In nucleotides, the sequence is TGCGCCAGCAGCTTGGAGCCCGTGGGGGGTGAGCAGTTCTTC.